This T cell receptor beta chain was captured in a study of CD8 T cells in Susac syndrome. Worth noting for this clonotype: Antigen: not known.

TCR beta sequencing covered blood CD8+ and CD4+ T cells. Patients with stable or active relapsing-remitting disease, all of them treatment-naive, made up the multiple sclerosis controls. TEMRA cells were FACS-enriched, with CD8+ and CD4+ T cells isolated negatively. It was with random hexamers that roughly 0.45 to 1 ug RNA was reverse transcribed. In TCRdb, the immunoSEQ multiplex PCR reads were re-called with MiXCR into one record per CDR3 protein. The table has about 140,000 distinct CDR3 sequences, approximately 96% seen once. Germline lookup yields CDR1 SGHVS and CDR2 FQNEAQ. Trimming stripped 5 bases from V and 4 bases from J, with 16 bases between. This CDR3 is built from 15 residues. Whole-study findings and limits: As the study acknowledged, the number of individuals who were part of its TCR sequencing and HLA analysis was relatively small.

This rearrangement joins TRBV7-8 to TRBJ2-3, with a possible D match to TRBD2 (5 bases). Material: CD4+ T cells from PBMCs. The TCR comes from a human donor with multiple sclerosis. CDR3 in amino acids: CASSHWTSPADTQYF. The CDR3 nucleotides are TGTGCCAGCAGCCACTGGACTTCGCCCGCAGATACGCAGTATTTT.